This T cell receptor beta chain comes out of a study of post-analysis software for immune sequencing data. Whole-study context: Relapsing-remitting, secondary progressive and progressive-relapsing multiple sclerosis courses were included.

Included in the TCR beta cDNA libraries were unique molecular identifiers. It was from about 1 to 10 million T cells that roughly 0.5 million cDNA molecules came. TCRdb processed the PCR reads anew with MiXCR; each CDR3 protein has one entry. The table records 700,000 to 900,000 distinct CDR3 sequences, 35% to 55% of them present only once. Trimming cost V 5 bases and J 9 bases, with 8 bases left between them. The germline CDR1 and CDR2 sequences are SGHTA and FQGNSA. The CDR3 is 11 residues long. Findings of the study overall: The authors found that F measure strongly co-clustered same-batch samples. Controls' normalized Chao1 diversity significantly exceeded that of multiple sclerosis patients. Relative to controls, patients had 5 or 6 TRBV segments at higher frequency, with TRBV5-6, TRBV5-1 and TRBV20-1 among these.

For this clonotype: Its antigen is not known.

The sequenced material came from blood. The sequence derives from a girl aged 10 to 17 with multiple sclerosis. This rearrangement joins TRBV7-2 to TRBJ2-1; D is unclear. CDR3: CASSVKVEQFF. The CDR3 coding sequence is TGTGCCAGCAGCGTCAAGGTTGAGCAGTTCTTC.